The clone carrying this T cell receptor beta chain has only a few counts. What it recognizes is unknown. Each CDR3 protein gets one entry after TCRdb re-called the RT-PCR reads with MiXCR. The sample consists of 650,000 or so distinct CDR3 sequences, around 15% of them appearing once. The record originates from a study of response to subunit inactivated influenza vaccine. V was trimmed by 3 bases and J by 9 bases, leaving 9 bases between them. CDR3 size: 12 residues. CDR1 is SGHAT and CDR2 is FQNNGV in the germline V gene. General observations from the study: The authors proposed limited new T cell recruitment per seasonal influenza vaccination.

The chain combines TRBV11-2 with TRBJ2-1; D is unresolved. Sequenced here: PBMCs from blood, sampled 14 to 15 days before vaccination. The TCR comes from a man aged 50 to 60 who received an inactivated influenza vaccine. The CDR3: CASSFRPGEQFF. CDR3 in DNA: TGTGCCAGCAGCTTTAGGCCGGGTGAGCAGTTCTTC.